Below, 4 T cell receptor beta chains from the same sample are listed, as sequenced in a study of cytomegalovirus exposure and HLA in healthy donors (dated 2017 in TCRdb). The method behind the library was the immunoSEQ multiplex PCR assay. The multiplex PCR relied on a mix of 60 forward primers for TCR Vbeta segments and 13 reverse primers for TCR Jbeta segments. TCRdb mirrors the immuneACCESS table, restricted to in-frame sequences. Some clones are absent from its copies; in checked studies, under half trace to an unresolved V gene, and the reason for the others is unknown. The sample table contains around 140,000 clones; only one count was recorded for 78% of them. The top ten constitute roughly 2.9% of the sample. The material sequenced was PBMCs. The receptors originated from a female donor in good health and CMV-seronegative.

V usage is TRBV9 and J usage is TRBJ1-2, with no clear D. The V gene's germline CDR1 is SGDLS and CDR2 YYNGEE. The CDR3 spans 16 residues. Trimming shortened V by 0 bases and J by 4 bases, and 16 bases separated the two germline ends. CDR3 DNA: TGTGCCAGCAGCGTAGGACCGACTCCAAATACCTATGGCTACACCTTC. This gives the protein CASSVGPTPNTYGYTF.

Written as DNA, the CDR3 is TGTGCCAGCAGTTCCTCTCAAGAGACCCAGTACTTC. Amino acids: CASSSSQETQYF. The chain employs TRBV28 and TRBJ2-5; D unclear. Trimming shortened V by 4 bases and J by 2 bases, and 5 bases separated the two germline ends. Germline assignment: CDR1 MDHEN and CDR2 SYDVKM. This CDR3 spans 12 amino acids.

The chain uses TRBV19 and TRBJ1-4, with D unresolved. This CDR3 region has 15 residues. Germline values: CDR1 LNHDA, CDR2 SQIVND (reference sequence). V shed 9 bases and J shed 7 bases, with 21 bases lying between them. CDR3 nucleotides: TGTGCCAGCCACAGACCAGGAGGACGGACTGAAAAACTGTTTTTT. Translated, it gives CASHRPGGRTEKLFF.

The gene calls are TRBV7-6 and TRBJ2-1; D possibly corresponds to TRBD2 (6 bases). This CDR3 comprises 17 residues. Germline values: CDR1 SGHVS, CDR2 FNYEAQ. V dropped 5 bases and J dropped 0 bases, with 17 bases sitting between them. This CDR3 reads CASSLELAFSSYNEQFF. The CDR3 coding sequence is TGTGCCAGCAGCCTAGAGCTAGCGTTCAGCTCCTACAATGAGCAGTTCTTC.